One sample yielded the 20 T cell receptor beta chains listed below, sequenced in a study of cytomegalovirus exposure and HLA in healthy donors. Profiling relied on immunoSEQ multiplex PCR, and the TCRdb table lists in-frame clones only, not all of them. Among roughly 63,000 clones, more than 70% were seen once, and the ten largest hold more than 0.95%. Material for sequencing was PBMCs. These receptors were collected from a woman younger than 30 in good health and CMV-seronegative.

The chain has TRBV14 and TRBJ2-7; 7 bases fit TRBD1. V was pared by 6 bases and J by 3 bases, with 5 bases of the junction left unmatched. The CDR3 runs 13 residues. Germline V CDR1 and CDR2: SGHDN, FVKESK. CDR3 DNA: TGTGCCAGCAGTCGGGACAGTAACTACGAGCAGTACTTC. It encodes CASSRDSNYEQYF.

This clone was seen once. The chain recombines TRBV30 with TRBJ1-2; 7 nucleotides line up with TRBD1. V trimming: 5 bases; J trimming: 4 bases; junction bases outside the gene matches: 7. Germline CDR1 GTSNPN, CDR2 SVGIG (reference sequence). The CDR3 is 13 amino acids. Here the CDR3 reads CAWDETGAYGYTF. The CDR3 DNA is TGTGCCTGGGACGAAACAGGGGCCTATGGCTACACCTTC.

This clone was counted only a few times. Here the CDR3 DNA reads TGTGCCAGCAGCCAAGATTTTTACAACTCCTACGAGCAGTACTTC. Protein product: CASSQDFYNSYEQYF. This rearrangement joins TRBV14 to TRBJ2-7; D not certain. V shed 0 bases and J shed 0 bases, with 9 bases lying between them. In germline, CDR1 is SGHDN, CDR2 FVKESK. The CDR3 has 15 amino acids.

This chain links TRBV29-1 with TRBJ2-3, with D perhaps TRBD2 (6 bases). V was trimmed by 0 bases and J by 11 bases, leaving 12 bases between them. This CDR3 is 12 amino acids long. The germline gives CDR1 SQVTM, CDR2 ANQGSEA. The CDR3 DNA follows: TGCAGCGTTGAAGATGGTCTCGGGGGGCAGTATTTT. Its translation: CSVEDGLGGQYF.

The V call is TRBV11-1, the J call TRBJ2-3, with D possibly being TRBD2 (6 bases). Germline CDR1 reads SGHAT; CDR2 reads FQDESV (reference sequence). The CDR3 covers 14 residues. The germline V and J ends were trimmed by 3 bases and 2 bases, with 9 bases remaining between them. CDR3 amino acids: CASSFGLNTDTQYF. In DNA, the CDR3 is TGTGCCAGCAGCTTTGGACTAAACACAGATACGCAGTATTTT.

The chain recombines TRBV4-1 with TRBJ2-7, with TRBD1 matching 10 bases. The CDR3 loop spans 15 amino acids. V lost 0 bases and J lost 6; bases outside the gene matches: 5. Germline V gene data show CDR1 as MGHRA and CDR2 as YSYEKL. For the CDR3, the DNA is TGCGCCAGCAGCCAAGAGCGAGGGACAGGGGTCGAGCAGTACTTC. This codes for CASSQERGTGVEQYF.

V and J are TRBV28 and TRBJ2-7, with D maybe TRBD2 (5 bases). The CDR3 totals 16 residues. V dropped 5 bases and J dropped 0 bases, with 17 bases sitting between them. Germline CDR1 is MDHEN and CDR2 is SYDVKM. Here the CDR3 DNA reads TGTGCCAGCAGTCCTCCCCCTAGCAGAAGCTCCTACGAGCAGTACTTC. Translated, it gives CASSPPPSRSSYEQYF.

J is TRBJ1-2 and V is TRBV19, with 10 nucleotides matching TRBD1. CDR1 and CDR2 (germline): LNHDA, SQIVND (reference sequence). The CDR3 has 17 amino acids. Germline trimming cut 5 bases from V and 8 bases from J; bases unmatched to any gene: 17. CDR3 sequence reads: CASSSKTGGAAQSGYTF. CDR3 DNA: TGTGCCAGTAGTTCAAAGACAGGGGGCGCAGCTCAGAGCGGCTACACCTTC.

The sample holds one count of this clone. CDR3 coding DNA: TGCGCCAGCAGTGAGTGGACAGGGGGCACCGGGGAGCTGTTTTTT. This gives the protein CASSEWTGGTGELFF. The chain links TRBV10-1 to TRBJ2-2; 10 bases fit TRBD1. V trimming: 1 base; J trimming: 4 bases; junction bases outside the gene matches: 0. The CDR3 length is 15 residues. Germline V CDR1 and CDR2: WNHNN, SYGVQD (reference sequence).

This chain links TRBV10-2 with TRBJ1-4; D is undetermined. The ends were cut back, 3 bases at V and 0 bases at J, with 8 bases in the middle. The CDR3 loop spans 15 amino acids. Germline V gene lookup returns CDR1 WSHSY and CDR2 SAAADI. CDR3 sequence reads: CASSDWRSTNEKLFF. Here the CDR3 DNA reads TGCGCCAGCAGTGATTGGAGGTCAACTAATGAAAAACTGTTTTTT.

The gene calls are TRBV6-1 and TRBJ1-2; TRBD1 matches at 8 bases. This CDR3 spans 14 amino acids. V dropped 2 bases and J dropped 7; count of bases not matched to a gene: 6. Per germline, CDR1 MNHNS and CDR2 SASEGT. Written as DNA, the CDR3 is TGTGCCAGCAGTGAACTGCAGGGGGCTGGTGGCTACACCTTC. It specifies CASSELQGAGGYTF.

CDR3 in DNA: TGTGCCAGCAGCCGATGGACTAGCGGGAGGCTGAACACCGGGGAGCTGTTTTTT. It is translated as CASSRWTSGRLNTGELFF. The chain uses TRBV5-5 and TRBJ2-2; 14 nucleotides line up with TRBD2. The germline CDR1 and CDR2 sequences are SGHKS and YYEKEE (reference sequence). V lost 4 bases and J lost 1; bases outside the gene matches: 6. The CDR3 loop spans 18 amino acids.

V usage is TRBV29-1 and J usage is TRBJ1-1, with D perhaps matching TRBD1 (5 bases). Trimming took 7 bases from V and 1 from J, leaving 19 bases between them. Germline CDR1 is SQVTM and CDR2 is ANQGSEA. This CDR3 spans 15 amino acids. For the CDR3, the DNA is TGCAGCGCCTCACTATCGACAGCGACGAACACTGAAGCTTTCTTT. It codes for CSASLSTATNTEAFF.

This chain connects TRBV5-1 to TRBJ2-3, with D perhaps TRBD2 (6 bases). The CDR3 runs 17 residues. Germline V CDR1 and CDR2: SGHRS, YFSETQ. Trimming took 3 bases from V and 1 from J, leaving 18 bases between them. The CDR3 sequence is CASSSDFRRRGTDTQYF. CDR3 coding DNA: TGCGCCAGCAGCTCGGATTTCAGGAGGAGGGGCACAGATACGCAGTATTTT. Together with reference TRBV5-1 and TRBJ2-3, the CDR3 gives the full variable domain: KAGVTQTPRYLIKTRGQQVTLSCSPISGHRSVSWYQQTPGQGLQFLFEYFSETQRNKGNFPGRFSGRQFSNSRSEMNVSTLELGDSALYLCASSSDFRRRGTDTQYFGPGTRLTVL.

This chain uses TRBV29-1 with TRBJ2-3; D is perhaps TRBD2 (5 bases). Looked up from germline, CDR1 is SQVTM and CDR2 is ANQGSEA. With 3 bases removed from V and 3 bases from J, the gap between germline ends came to 10 bases. The CDR3 is 13 residues long. The CDR3, as DNA: TGCAGCGTTGACGAAACGGGGACAGATACGCAGTATTTT. This gives the protein CSVDETGTDTQYF.

The CDR3 region has the DNA TGTGCCAGCAGCAGCACAGGGAACTATGGCTACACCTTC. This encodes CASSSTGNYGYTF. The J gene is TRBJ1-2, the V gene TRBV5-4, with D perhaps matching TRBD1 (6 bases). The V gene's germline CDR1 is SGHNT and CDR2 YYREEE (reference sequence). Trimming cost V 4 bases and J 2 bases, with 9 bases left between them. This CDR3 contains 13 residues.

This clone appeared a single time. This chain links TRBV4-2 with TRBJ2-3, with D unclear. CDR1 LGHNA and CDR2 YNFKEQ come from the germline V gene. The V end lost 4 bases, the J end lost 0 bases, and 8 bases lay between the germline ends. This CDR3 contains 14 residues. The CDR3 sequence: CASSPRSSTDTQYF. The CDR3 DNA is TGTGCCAGCAGCCCACGGTCTAGCACAGATACGCAGTATTTT.

The chain combines TRBV6-5 with TRBJ1-5; TRBD1 aligns across 9 bases. Looked up from germline, CDR1 is MNHEY and CDR2 is SVGAGI. The J segment lost 1 base and the V segment lost 6 bases, leaving 4 bases of the junction unmatched. The CDR3 consists of 15 residues. The CDR3 loop is CASSSDRGSNQPQHF. For the CDR3, the DNA is TGTGCCAGCAGCTCGGACAGGGGCAGCAATCAGCCCCAGCATTTT.

The V and J genes are TRBV2 and TRBJ1-2, with TRBD1 identical over 7 bases. The CDR3 totals 13 residues. V was pared by 8 bases and J by 4 bases, with 7 bases of the junction left unmatched. Germline assignment: CDR1 SNHLY and CDR2 FYNNEI. CDR3 loop: CASRQGITYGYTF. The CDR3, as DNA: TGTGCCAGCCGACAGGGTATTACCTATGGCTACACCTTC. Using reference TRBV2 and TRBJ1-2 for the parts outside the CDR3, the full variable domain is EPEVTQTPSHQVTQMGQEVILRCVPISNHLYFYWYRQILGQKVEFLVSFYNNEISEKSEIFDDQFSVERPDGSNFTLKIRSTKLEDSAMYFCASRQGITYGYTFGSGTRLTVV.

V usage is TRBV7-8 and J usage is TRBJ1-2; weak D call: TRBD1 (5 bases). Trimming took 5 bases from V and 6 from J, leaving 10 bases between them. Looked up from germline, CDR1 is SGHVS and CDR2 is FQNEAQ. The CDR3 is 12 amino acids. The CDR3 reads CASSRDSDGYTF. CDR3 bases: TGTGCCAGCAGCCGGGACTCGGATGGCTACACCTTC.